The 9 T cell receptor beta chains in this list originate from one sample, sequenced in a study of blood T cell repertoires in COVID-19. Only in-frame clones appear in the TCRdb table, and some are missing; sequencing was by immunoSEQ multiplex PCR. Among 140,000 to 150,000 clones, roughly 79% were seen once, and the ten largest hold 7% to 10%. Sequenced input: peripheral blood. The receptors originated from a human donor in a cohort sampled during active COVID-19.

The J gene is TRBJ1-3, the V gene TRBV11-2; unclear D gene. Germline V gene sequence: CDR1 SGHAT, CDR2 FQNNGV. The CDR3 is made up of 15 amino acids. V was trimmed by 2 bases and J by 0 bases, leaving 8 bases between them. Here the CDR3 DNA reads TGTGCCAGCAGCTTAACGGTTGTCTCTGGAAACACCATATATTTT. As protein: CASSLTVVSGNTIYF.

The CDR3 is CASSQPGLGGGKNTGELFF. CDR3 DNA sequence: TGTGCCAGCAGCCAACCGGGACTAGGCGGGGGAAAGAACACCGGGGAGCTGTTTTTT. The V gene is TRBV3-1 (or the pseudogene TRBV3-2), the J gene TRBJ2-2, with 8 nucleotides matching TRBD2. V shed 2 bases and J 1 base; nucleotides not matched to a gene: 12. This CDR3 has 19 residues. CDR1 LGHDT and CDR2 YNNKEL come from the germline V gene (reference sequence).

The chain recombines TRBV9 with TRBJ2-6, with D maybe TRBD1 (6 bases). V shed 4 bases and J shed 4 bases, with 18 bases lying between them. This CDR3 has 17 residues. CDR1 and CDR2 (germline): SGDLS, YYNGEE. The CDR3 protein is CASSTRIHRAGANVLTF. CDR3 in DNA: TGTGCCAGCAGCACCCGCATTCACAGGGCAGGGGCCAACGTCCTGACTTTC.

The chain links TRBV6-5 to TRBJ1-5, with D uncertain. CDR3 length: 15 amino acids. Trimming pared 5 bases from V and 4 bases from J, leaving 15 bases between. From germline, CDR1 is MNHEY and CDR2 SVGAGI. CDR3 coding DNA: TGTGCCAGCAGTCAGGCCAGTTCTTGGAATCAGCCCCAGCATTTT. Its translation: CASSQASSWNQPQHF.

The chain carries TRBV19 and TRBJ2-6; D ambiguous. The CDR3 is 18 amino acids. The germline gives CDR1 LNHDA, CDR2 SQIVND (reference sequence). Trimming stripped 6 bases from V and 0 bases from J, with 18 bases between. The CDR3 DNA sequence: TGTGCCAGTAGGATCGTTGGCGGCCGCCTCTCTGGGGCCAACGTCCTGACTTTC. This sequence encodes CASRIVGGRLSGANVLTF.

The sample holds a few counts of this clone. The chain couples TRBV15 to TRBJ2-7; weak D call: TRBD1 (5 bases). The CDR3 covers 14 residues. The ends were cut back, 3 bases at V and 1 base at J, with 10 bases in the middle. CDR1 is LNHNV and CDR2 is YYDKDF in the germline V gene (reference sequence). The CDR3 DNA reads as TGTGCCACCAGCAGCCGTACAGGTTCCTACGAGCAGTACTTC. Protein product: CATSSRTGSYEQYF.

This clone showed up just a few times. J is TRBJ2-7 and V is TRBV5-1; no clear D. The CDR3 extends over 14 amino acids. From germline, CDR1 is SGHRS and CDR2 YFSETQ. V was shortened by 4 bases and J by 1 base, with 12 bases between the two germline ends. The CDR3: CASSPQRVSYEQYF. CDR3 DNA sequence: TGCGCCAGCAGCCCACAGAGAGTGTCCTACGAGCAGTACTTC.

In its sample, this clone was seen a few times. The chain uses TRBV7-2 and TRBJ2-7; 8 bases match TRBD2. Germline CDR1 is SGHTA and CDR2 is FQGNSA. This CDR3 is 14 amino acids long. With V trimmed by 6 bases and J by 5 bases, 9 bases remained unmatched. CDR3 region: CASRLGLGGDEQYF. CDR3 nucleotides: TGTGCCAGCAGGCTGGGACTAGGCGGCGACGAGCAGTACTTC.

The chain couples TRBV7-9 to TRBJ2-7; D remains ambiguous. Per germline, CDR1 SEHNR and CDR2 FQNEAQ (reference sequence). The ends were cut back, 3 bases at V and 3 bases at J, with 9 bases in the middle. The CDR3 consists of 13 residues. The CDR3 protein is CASSFDGDYEQYF. In DNA, the CDR3 is TGTGCCAGCAGCTTCGACGGAGACTACGAGCAGTACTTC.